This TCR beta chain is from a study of T cell changes during pregnancy in multiple sclerosis. In its sample, this clone was seen once. Libraries were prepared by immunoSEQ multiplex PCR; TCRdb keeps only in-frame clonotypes and omits some of them. The sample shows approximately 88,000 clones, about 95% of them seen only once. Sample: peripheral blood, taken in the second trimester of pregnancy. The TCR originated in a female donor with multiple sclerosis, enrolled in a pregnancy study.

CDR3: CSALPQETQYF. The DNA of the CDR3 is TGCAGCGCACTACCCCAAGAGACCCAGTACTTC. The V call is TRBV29-1, the J call TRBJ2-5, with no clear D. CDR1 and CDR2 (germline): SQVTM, ANQGSEA. The CDR3 has 11 amino acids. V was shortened by 7 bases and J by 1 base, with 7 bases between the two germline ends.